The 12 T cell receptor beta chains reported below all come from one sample, sequenced in a study of blood T cell repertoires in COVID-19. Sequencing used immunoSEQ multiplex PCR; TCRdb keeps in-frame clones, though not all of them. The data contain roughly 180,000 clones, roughly 83% of them seen just once; the ten biggest clones take up under 15%. The sequencing input was PBMCs or T cells enriched from blood (not recorded which). These TCRs come from a woman aged 55-69 years who had recovered from COVID-19.

The chain uses TRBV9 and TRBJ1-5; D is undetermined. V shed 4 bases and J shed 3 bases, with 20 bases lying between them. The CDR3 totals 17 residues. CDR1 is SGDLS and CDR2 is YYNGEE in the germline V gene. CDR3 sequence (DNA): TGTGCCAGCAGCCCCCATGGGGATCTCCTAGCCAATCAGCCCCAGCATTTT. Translated: CASSPHGDLLANQPQHF.

The V call is TRBV15, the J call TRBJ1-2; 7 bases align to TRBD1. Germline assignment: CDR1 LNHNV and CDR2 YYDKDF (reference sequence). This CDR3 has 14 residues. J lost 9 bases, V lost 0 bases, and 7 bases had no gene match. CDR3 region: CATSRDRDSISYTF. The CDR3 nucleotides are TGTGCCACCAGCAGAGATAGGGACAGTATTAGCTACACCTTC.

CDR3 residues: CASSEAQNTEAFF. The CDR3 region has the DNA TGTGCCAGCAGTGAAGCCCAGAACACTGAAGCTTTCTTT. The gene calls are TRBV6-1 and TRBJ1-1; D unresolved. Germline V gene data show CDR1 as MNHNS and CDR2 as SASEGT. This CDR3 is built from 13 residues. V shed 0 bases and J shed 1 base, with 3 bases lying between them.

V usage is TRBV10-3 and J usage is TRBJ1-3, with D possibly matching TRBD1 (6 bases). Trimming stripped 3 bases from V and 3 bases from J, with 18 bases between. This CDR3 is 17 amino acids long. The germline gives CDR1 ENHRY, CDR2 SYGVKD. The DNA of the CDR3 is TGTGCCATCAGTGACTACAGGGAAGGGGCGTTTGGAAACACCATATATTTT. Residues: CAISDYREGAFGNTIYF.

This chain joins TRBV7-9 and TRBJ2-3, with D possibly TRBD2 on 5 matching bases. This CDR3 is built from 17 residues. Germline V CDR1 and CDR2: SEHNR, FQNEAQ (reference sequence). With 4 bases removed from V and 4 bases from J, the gap between germline ends came to 21 bases. Written as DNA, the CDR3 is TGTGCCAGCAGCTCCCCATCCCGGGATCTAGCAGCAGATACGCAGTATTTT. This sequence encodes CASSSPSRDLAADTQYF.

V is TRBV18 and J is TRBJ2-1, with 9 bases fitting TRBD2. The CDR3 extends over 15 amino acids. J gave up 7 bases and V 4 bases, and 8 bases lay outside the gene matches. CDR1 and CDR2 from the germline V gene are KGHSH and LQKENI. CDR3 loop: CASSRLLAGLNEQFF. CDR3 nucleotide sequence: TGTGCCAGCTCACGACTACTAGCGGGCCTTAATGAGCAGTTCTTC. Filled out from reference TRBV18 and TRBJ2-1, the complete variable domain reads NAGVMQNPRHLVRRRGQEARLRCSPMKGHSHVYWYRQLPEEGLKFMVYLQKENIIDESGMPKERFSAEFPKEGPSILRIQQVVRGDSAAYFCASSRLLAGLNEQFFGPGTRLTVL.

The chain employs TRBV15 and TRBJ2-7, with unresolved D. Germline V lookup: CDR1 LNHNV, CDR2 YYDKDF (reference sequence). V was trimmed by 0 bases and J by 9 bases, leaving 15 bases between them. The length of the CDR3 is 14 residues. The CDR3 DNA reads TGTGCCACCAGCAGAGACCTCATAGTCGGTGGGCAGTACTTC. The encoded protein is CATSRDLIVGGQYF.

The CDR3 is CASSQSLPGTEAFF. The CDR3 DNA reads TGCGCCAGCAGTCAATCACTTCCGGGGACTGAAGCTTTCTTT. This chain connects TRBV23-1 to TRBJ1-1; D unclear. TRBV23-1 belongs to the ORF category, with a function that is uncertain. The CDR3 spans 14 residues. V was pared by 0 bases and J by 5 bases, with 10 bases between.

This chain links TRBV9 with TRBJ1-1, with D tentatively TRBD1 (6 bases). This CDR3 is 15 amino acids long. The germline CDR1 and CDR2 sequences are SGDLS and YYNGEE. With 0 bases removed from V and 2 bases from J, the gap between germline ends came to 11 bases. The CDR3, as DNA: TGTGCCAGCAGCGTAGGACAGGCGGTAAACACTGAAGCTTTCTTT. It yields the protein CASSVGQAVNTEAFF.

In its sample, this clone was seen a few times. The rearrangement uses TRBV4-1 and TRBJ1-6, with D possibly matching TRBD1 (6 bases). This CDR3 is 15 amino acids long. Germline values: CDR1 MGHRA, CDR2 YSYEKL. The V end was cut by 0 bases, the J end by 10 bases, with 13 bases between. The CDR3 DNA follows: TGCGCCAGCAGCCAAGAGCCACAGGGATGGTCACCCCTCCACTTT. Its translation: CASSQEPQGWSPLHF.

The V call is TRBV4-1, the J call TRBJ2-1, with TRBD2 matching 13 bases. CDR1 is MGHRA, CDR2 YSYEKL, per germline. Trimming took 0 bases from V and 8 from J; bases not matched to a gene: 7. This CDR3 region has 17 residues. The CDR3 DNA follows: TGCGCCAGCAGCCAAGATAGGACTAGCGGGGGCTTAGATGAGCAGTTCTTC. Protein: CASSQDRTSGGLDEQFF.

The V and J genes are TRBV5-8 and TRBJ2-7, with 14 bases matching TRBD2. CDR1 and CDR2 (germline): SGHTS, YDEGEE. This CDR3 spans 15 amino acids. With V trimmed by 3 bases and J by 7 bases, 6 bases remained unmatched. The CDR3 sequence: CASSSGTSGSQEQYF. CDR3 coding DNA: TGTGCCAGCAGCTCCGGGACTAGCGGGAGTCAAGAGCAGTACTTC. Full variable domain (outside the CDR3, taken from reference TRBV5-8 and TRBJ2-7): EAGVTQSPTHLIKTRGQQATLRCSPISGHTSVYWYQQALGLGLQFLLWYDEGEERNRGNFPPRFSGRQFPNYSSELNVNALELEDSALYLCASSSGTSGSQEQYFGPGTRLTVT.